Listed below are T cell receptor beta chains from one sample, sequenced in a study of cytomegalovirus exposure and HLA in healthy donors. Some clones are missing from TCRdb's copy, which holds only in-frame ones; the method was immunoSEQ multiplex PCR. This sample has about 77,000 clones, with around 84% found just once. Sequenced input: PBMCs. The receptors come from a middle-aged man in good health and CMV-seronegative. Both conserved end residues are part of each CDR3. The D gene is left open where the match is weak. Only part of the rows carry a size: once, few, many, or a class if the clone is expanded.

v_call	clone_size	j_call	d_call	cdr3_nt	cdr3_aa
TRBV6-5	NA	TRBJ1-5	NA	TGTGCCAGCAGACAGAGCCATTTGAATCAGCCCCAGCATTTT	CASRQSHLNQPQHF
TRBV10-3	NA	TRBJ2-1	TRBD2	TGTGCCATCAGCGAGACTAGCGGGAGGGCCCCTGAGCAGTTCTTC	CAISETSGRAPEQFF
TRBV6-5	NA	TRBJ2-7	TRBD1	TGTGCCAGCAGTAAAACAGGGGACCACGAGCAGTACTTC	CASSKTGDHEQYF
TRBV6-5	NA	TRBJ2-7	NA	TGTGCCAGCAGTGCCACTGGTTACGAGCAGTACTTC	CASSATGYEQYF
TRBV29-1	once	TRBJ2-7	NA	TGCAGCGTTGGGGCAGCAACCTACGAGCAGTACTTC	CSVGAATYEQYF
TRBV7-2	NA	TRBJ1-1	NA	TGTGCCAGCAGCGAGCAGACAAACACTGAAGCTTTCTTT	CASSEQTNTEAFF
TRBV4-3	NA	TRBJ2-1	NA	TGCGCCAGCAGCCAAGGAATACCGTCCGGTGAGCAGTTCTTC	CASSQGIPSGEQFF
TRBV2	NA	TRBJ1-2	NA	TGTGCCAGCAGTGAGAACCGAAACGTCGGGGGCTATGGCTACACCTTC	CASSENRNVGGYGYTF
TRBV7-2	NA	TRBJ2-7	TRBD1	TGTGCCAGCAGCCCTCTGGACAGGGGCGAGCAGTACTTC	CASSPLDRGEQYF
TRBV5-6	few	TRBJ2-7	TRBD2	TGTGCCAGCAGCCTCCCCGGACTAGGGTACGAGCAGTACTTC	CASSLPGLGYEQYF
TRBV5-1	NA	TRBJ2-3	TRBD1	TGCGCCAGCAGCTTGTTCGACAGGGAGGATACGCAGTATTTT	CASSLFDREDTQYF
TRBV2	NA	TRBJ1-1	TRBD1	TGTGCCAGCAGGCCCCGGACAGGGGCTACGAACACTGAAGCTTTCTTT	CASRPRTGATNTEAFF
TRBV29-1	NA	TRBJ2-3	NA	TGCAGCACTGGAGCGGTAGATACGCAGTATTTT	CSTGAVDTQYF
TRBV7-2	NA	TRBJ2-7	NA	TGTGCCAGCAGCTTGGGACTTCCCCCCTACGAGCAGTACTTC	CASSLGLPPYEQYF
TRBV6-4	NA	TRBJ2-3	TRBD2	TGTGCCAGCAGACAACCGACTAGCGGCGAGGATACGCAGTATTTT	CASRQPTSGEDTQYF
TRBV4-1	few	TRBJ1-4	NA	TGCGCCAGCAGCCTCCCGGGGGAAAAACTGTTTTTT	CASSLPGEKLFF
TRBV29-1	NA	TRBJ2-7	NA	TGCAGCGTTACAGGGAATTCAGCCAACGAGCAGTACTTC	CSVTGNSANEQYF
TRBV4-2	NA	TRBJ2-2	NA	TGTGCCAGCAGCCAACGGACTGGGAACACCGGGGAGCTGTTTTTT	CASSQRTGNTGELFF
TRBV19	NA	TRBJ2-2	TRBD1	TGTGCCAGTAGCGACAGGGGGCGCACCGGGGAGCTGTTTTTT	CASSDRGRTGELFF
TRBV6-1	NA	TRBJ2-1	TRBD2	TGTGCCAGCAGTGGGGCACGGGAGGGGGGAGCTCCTAATAATGAGCAGTTCTTC	CASSGAREGGAPNNEQFF
TRBV4-3	NA	TRBJ2-7	TRBD2	TGCGCCAGCAGCCAAGATGCTAGCGGGACGGCTGACTACGAGCAGTACTTC	CASSQDASGTADYEQYF
TRBV7-2	NA	TRBJ2-7	TRBD1	TGTGCCAGCAGCTTTACAGGGGGCGGGTCCTACGAGCAGTACTTC	CASSFTGGGSYEQYF
TRBV4-3	few	TRBJ2-7	TRBD2	TGCGCCAGCAGCCAATGGGCGGGAGGGTACGAGCAGTACTTC	CASSQWAGGYEQYF
TRBV27	NA	TRBJ1-1	NA	TGTGCCAGCAGTCCCTACGGGGTGGGGATGAACACTGAAGCTTTCTTT	CASSPYGVGMNTEAFF